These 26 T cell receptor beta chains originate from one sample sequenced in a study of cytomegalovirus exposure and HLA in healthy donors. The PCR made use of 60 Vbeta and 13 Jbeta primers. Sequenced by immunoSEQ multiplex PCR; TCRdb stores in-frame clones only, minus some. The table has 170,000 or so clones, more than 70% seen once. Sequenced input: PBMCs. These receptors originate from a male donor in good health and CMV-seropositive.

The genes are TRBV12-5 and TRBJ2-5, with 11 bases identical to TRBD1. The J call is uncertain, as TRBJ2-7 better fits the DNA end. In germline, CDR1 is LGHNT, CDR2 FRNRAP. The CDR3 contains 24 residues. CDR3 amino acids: CASGETSPEAGRPDRGPPSYEQYF. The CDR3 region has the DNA TGTGCTAGTGGGGAGACTAGTCCGGAAGCCGGCCGACCGGACAGGGGGCCGCCCTCCTACGAGCAGTACTTC.

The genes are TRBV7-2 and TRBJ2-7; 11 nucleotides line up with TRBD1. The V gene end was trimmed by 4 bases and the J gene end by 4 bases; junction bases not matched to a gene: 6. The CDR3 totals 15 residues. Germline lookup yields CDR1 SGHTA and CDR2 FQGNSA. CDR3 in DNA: TGTGCCAGCAGCTCCCCGGACAGGGGGCCGTACGAGCAGTACTTC. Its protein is CASSSPDRGPYEQYF.

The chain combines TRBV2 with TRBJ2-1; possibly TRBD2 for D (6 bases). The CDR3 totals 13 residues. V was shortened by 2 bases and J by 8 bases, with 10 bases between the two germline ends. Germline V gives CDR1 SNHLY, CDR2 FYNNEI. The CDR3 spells CASSEPWRDEQFF. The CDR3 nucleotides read TGTGCCAGCAGTGAACCATGGAGGGATGAGCAGTTCTTC.

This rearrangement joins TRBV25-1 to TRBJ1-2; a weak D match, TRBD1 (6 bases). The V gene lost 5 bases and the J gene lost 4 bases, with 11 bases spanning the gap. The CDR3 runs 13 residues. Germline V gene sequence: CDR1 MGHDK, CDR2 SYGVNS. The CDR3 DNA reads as TGTGCCAGCAGTATGGGGGCATCCTATGGCTACACCTTC. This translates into CASSMGASYGYTF.

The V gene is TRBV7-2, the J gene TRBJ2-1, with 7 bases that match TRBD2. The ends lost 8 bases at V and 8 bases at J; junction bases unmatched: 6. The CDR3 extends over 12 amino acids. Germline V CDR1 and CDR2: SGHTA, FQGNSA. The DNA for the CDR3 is TGTGCCAGCCGACTAGCCTTATATGAGCAGTTCTTC. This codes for CASRLALYEQFF.

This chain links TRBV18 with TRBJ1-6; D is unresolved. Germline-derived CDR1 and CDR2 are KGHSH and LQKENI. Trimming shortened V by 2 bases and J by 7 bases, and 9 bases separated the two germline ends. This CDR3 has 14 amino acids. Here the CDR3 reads CASSPSTGNSPLHF. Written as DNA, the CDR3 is TGTGCCAGCTCACCATCGACTGGGAATTCACCCCTCCACTTT.

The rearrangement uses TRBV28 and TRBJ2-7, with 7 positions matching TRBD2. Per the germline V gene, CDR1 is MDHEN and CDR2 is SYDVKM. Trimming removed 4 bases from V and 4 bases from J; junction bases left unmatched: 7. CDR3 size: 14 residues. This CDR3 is CASSSPSGVYEQYF. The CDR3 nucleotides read TGTGCCAGCAGTTCGCCTAGCGGCGTTTACGAGCAGTACTTC.

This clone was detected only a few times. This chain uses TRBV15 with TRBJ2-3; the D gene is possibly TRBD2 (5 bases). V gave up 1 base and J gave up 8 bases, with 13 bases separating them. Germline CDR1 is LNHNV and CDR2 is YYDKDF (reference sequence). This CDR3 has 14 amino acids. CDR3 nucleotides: TGTGCCACCAGCAGAGTCAACCGGGGAGTTACGCAGTATTTT. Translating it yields CATSRVNRGVTQYF.

This chain's CDR3 is CASRTGGGTEAFF. The CDR3 nucleotides are TGTGCCAGCAGGACCGGCGGGGGCACTGAAGCTTTCTTT. The J gene is TRBJ1-1, the V gene TRBV28; a weak D match, TRBD1 (5 bases). Trimming took 6 bases from V and 4 from J, leaving 12 bases between them. This CDR3 has 13 residues. CDR1 is MDHEN and CDR2 is SYDVKM in the germline V gene.

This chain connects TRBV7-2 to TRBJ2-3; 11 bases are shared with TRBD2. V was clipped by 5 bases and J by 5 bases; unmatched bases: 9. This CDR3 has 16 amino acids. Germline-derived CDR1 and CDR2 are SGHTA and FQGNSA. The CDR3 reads CASSLVAGGSGDTQYF. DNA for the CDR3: TGTGCCAGCAGCCTAGTAGCGGGAGGGAGTGGAGATACGCAGTATTTT.

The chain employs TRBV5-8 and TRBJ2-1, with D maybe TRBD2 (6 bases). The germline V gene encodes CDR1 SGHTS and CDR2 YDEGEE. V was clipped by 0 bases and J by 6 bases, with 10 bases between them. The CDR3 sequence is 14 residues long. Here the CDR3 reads CASSLGWEVNEQFF. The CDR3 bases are TGTGCCAGCAGCTTGGGTTGGGAGGTCAATGAGCAGTTCTTC.

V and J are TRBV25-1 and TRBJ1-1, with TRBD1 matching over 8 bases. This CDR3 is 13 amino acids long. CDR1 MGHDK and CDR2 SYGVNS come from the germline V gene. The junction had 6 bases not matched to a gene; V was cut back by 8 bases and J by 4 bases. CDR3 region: CASGNRGGTEAFF. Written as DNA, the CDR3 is TGTGCCAGCGGGAACAGGGGGGGCACTGAAGCTTTCTTT.

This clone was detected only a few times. The CDR3 DNA follows: TGCGCCAGCAGACCTGACACCTGTGGGGCTTTCTTT. Its protein product is CASRPDTCGAFF. V usage is TRBV5-1 and J usage is TRBJ1-1; D unresolved. V was clipped by 5 bases and J by 11 bases, with 16 bases between them. The CDR3 is 12 amino acids. Per the germline V gene, CDR1 is SGHRS and CDR2 is YFSETQ.

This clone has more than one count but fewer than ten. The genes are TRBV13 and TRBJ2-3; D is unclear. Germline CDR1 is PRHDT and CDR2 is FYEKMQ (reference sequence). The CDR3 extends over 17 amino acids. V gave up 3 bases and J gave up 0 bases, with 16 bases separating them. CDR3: CASSFFAVPSSTDTQYF. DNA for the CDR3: TGTGCCAGCAGCTTCTTTGCGGTACCCTCTAGCACAGATACGCAGTATTTT.

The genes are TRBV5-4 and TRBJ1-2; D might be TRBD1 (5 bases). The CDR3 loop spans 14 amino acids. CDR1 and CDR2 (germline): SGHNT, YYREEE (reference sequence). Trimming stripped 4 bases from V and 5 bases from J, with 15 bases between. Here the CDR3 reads CASSPDTSSYGYTF. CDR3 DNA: TGTGCCAGCAGCCCGGACACCTCCTCATATGGCTACACCTTC.

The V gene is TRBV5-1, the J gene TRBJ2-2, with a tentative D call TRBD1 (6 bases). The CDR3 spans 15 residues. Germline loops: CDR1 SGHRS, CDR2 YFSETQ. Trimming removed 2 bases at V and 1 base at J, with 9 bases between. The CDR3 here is CASSLQGRNTGELFF. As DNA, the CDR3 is TGCGCCAGCAGCTTACAGGGTCGGAACACCGGGGAGCTGTTTTTT.

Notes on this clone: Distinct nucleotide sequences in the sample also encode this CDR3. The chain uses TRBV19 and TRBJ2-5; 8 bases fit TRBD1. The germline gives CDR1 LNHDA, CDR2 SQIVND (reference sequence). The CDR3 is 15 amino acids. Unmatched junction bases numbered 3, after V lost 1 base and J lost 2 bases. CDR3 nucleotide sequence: TGTGCCAGTAGTATAGTAGGGACAGGACAAGAGACCCAGTACTTC. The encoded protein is CASSIVGTGQETQYF.

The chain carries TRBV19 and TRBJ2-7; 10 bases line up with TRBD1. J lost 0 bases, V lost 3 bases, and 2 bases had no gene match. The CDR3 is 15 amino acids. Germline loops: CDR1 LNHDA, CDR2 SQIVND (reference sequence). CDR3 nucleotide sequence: TGTGCCAGTAGTATCAGGACAGGGGGCTCCTACGAGCAGTACTTC. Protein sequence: CASSIRTGGSYEQYF.

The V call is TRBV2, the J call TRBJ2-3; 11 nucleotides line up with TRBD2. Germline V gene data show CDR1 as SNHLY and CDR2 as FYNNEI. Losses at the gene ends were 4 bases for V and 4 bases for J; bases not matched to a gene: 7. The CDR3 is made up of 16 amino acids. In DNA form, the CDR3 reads TGTGCCAGCAGTGTCCCTAGCGGGAGGTTGGCAGATACGCAGTATTTT. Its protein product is CASSVPSGRLADTQYF. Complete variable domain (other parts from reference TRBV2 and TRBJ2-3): EPEVTQTPSHQVTQMGQEVILRCVPISNHLYFYWYRQILGQKVEFLVSFYNNEISEKSEIFDDQFSVERPDGSNFTLKIRSTKLEDSAMYFCASSVPSGRLADTQYFGPGTRLTVL.

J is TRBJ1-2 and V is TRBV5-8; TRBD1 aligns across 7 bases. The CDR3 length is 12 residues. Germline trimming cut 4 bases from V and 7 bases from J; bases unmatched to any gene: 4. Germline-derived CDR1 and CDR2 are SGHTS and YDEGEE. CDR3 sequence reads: CASSLRQGGYTF. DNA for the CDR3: TGTGCCAGCAGCCTGCGACAGGGTGGCTACACCTTC.

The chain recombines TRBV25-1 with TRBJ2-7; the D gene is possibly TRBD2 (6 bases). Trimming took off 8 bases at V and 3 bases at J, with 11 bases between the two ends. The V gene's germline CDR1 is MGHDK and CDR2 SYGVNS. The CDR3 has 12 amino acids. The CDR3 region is CASGGLYYEQYF. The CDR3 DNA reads TGTGCCAGCGGGGGACTGTACTACGAGCAGTACTTC.

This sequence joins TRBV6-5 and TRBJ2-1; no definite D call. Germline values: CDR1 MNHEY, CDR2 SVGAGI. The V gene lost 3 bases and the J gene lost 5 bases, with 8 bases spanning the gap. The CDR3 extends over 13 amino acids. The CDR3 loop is CASSYRGHNEQFF. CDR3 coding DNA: TGTGCCAGCAGTTATCGTGGGCACAATGAGCAGTTCTTC.

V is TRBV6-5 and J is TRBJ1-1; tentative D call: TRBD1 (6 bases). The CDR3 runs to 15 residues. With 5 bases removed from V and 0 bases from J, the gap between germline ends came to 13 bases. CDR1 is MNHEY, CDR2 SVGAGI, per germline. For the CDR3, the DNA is TGTGCCAGCAGTCCAAGGGGGGGACTGAACACTGAAGCTTTCTTT. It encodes CASSPRGGLNTEAFF.

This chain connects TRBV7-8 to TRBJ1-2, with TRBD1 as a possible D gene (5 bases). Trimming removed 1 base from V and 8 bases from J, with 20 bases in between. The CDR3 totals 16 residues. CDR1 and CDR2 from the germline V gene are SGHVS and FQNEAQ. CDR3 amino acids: CASSLVEGGVRLGYTF. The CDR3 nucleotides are TGTGCCAGCAGCTTAGTGGAAGGAGGGGTCCGATTGGGCTACACCTTC.

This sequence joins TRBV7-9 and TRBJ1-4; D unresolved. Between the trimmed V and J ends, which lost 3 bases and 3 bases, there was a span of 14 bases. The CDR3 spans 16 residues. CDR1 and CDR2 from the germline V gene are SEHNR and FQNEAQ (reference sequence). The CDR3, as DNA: TGTGCCAGCAGCTTCAACGGCGGGGTGGCTAATGAAAAACTGTTTTTT. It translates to CASSFNGGVANEKLFF.

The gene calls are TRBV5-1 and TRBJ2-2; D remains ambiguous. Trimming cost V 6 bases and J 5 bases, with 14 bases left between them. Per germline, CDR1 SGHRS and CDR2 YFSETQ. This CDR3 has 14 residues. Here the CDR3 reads CASKEFSATGELFF. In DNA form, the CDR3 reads TGCGCCAGCAAGGAGTTCAGCGCAACCGGGGAGCTGTTTTTT.